These 18 T cell receptor beta chains were all obtained from the same sample, sequenced in a study of cytomegalovirus exposure and HLA in healthy donors. Use of 60 Vbeta and 13 Jbeta primers characterized the PCR. Profiled with immunoSEQ multiplex PCR; TCRdb holds only in-frame clones, not every one. Altogether approximately 100,000 clones are present, approximately 80% being singletons, with the ten largest covering around 17%. The sequenced sample was PBMCs. The source is a man aged 60-69 years in good health and CMV-seropositive.

There are a few counts of this clone. The chain joins TRBV19 to TRBJ1-5; TRBD1 matches at 7 bases. V shed 9 bases, J shed 1 base, and the junction held 12 bases outside the gene matches. This CDR3 has 16 amino acids. Germline V CDR1 and CDR2: LNHDA, SQIVND (reference sequence). CDR3 protein: CASSLSRDRSNQPQHF. CDR3 bases: TGTGCCAGCTCGTTATCTCGGGACAGAAGCAATCAGCCCCAGCATTTT.

This rearrangement joins TRBV5-6 to TRBJ2-5; a possible D gene is TRBD1 (6 bases). The CDR3 extends over 16 amino acids. Trimming pared 0 bases from V and 3 bases from J, leaving 15 bases between. Germline CDR1 SGHDT, CDR2 YYEEEE. The CDR3 DNA follows: TGTGCCAGCAGCTTGGCCCTTCAGGGGAGCAAAGAGACCCAGTACTTC. It encodes CASSLALQGSKETQYF.

This clone was detected once. The chain uses TRBV10-3 and TRBJ2-2; 9 bases map to TRBD1. The CDR3 runs 15 residues. The trim removed 5 bases at V and 4 bases at J, leaving 5 bases unmatched. Germline CDR1 is ENHRY and CDR2 is SYGVKD. The CDR3 DNA reads TGTGCCATCAGTAGCCGGGACAGGGTCACCGGGGAGCTGTTTTTT. Encoded protein: CAISSRDRVTGELFF.

Note on this clone: Compared with germline, one end of the junction differs, possibly owing to a read error. The chain links TRBV7-7 to TRBJ2-5, with 9 bases matching TRBD2. The germline V gene has CDR1 SSHAT and CDR2 FNYEAQ (reference sequence). The CDR3 is 15 residues long. As DNA, the CDR3 is TGTGCTAGCAGCTTAGGCGGGGGGGCAGGGGAGACCCAGTACTTC. Its protein is CASSLGGGAGETQYF.

A note on this clone: An end of the junction does not agree with germline; a read error may underlie this. This rearrangement joins TRBV7-2 to TRBJ1-2; 9 bases are a match to TRBD1. This CDR3 comprises 13 residues. Germline CDR1 and CDR2: SGHTA and FQGNSA. The CDR3 DNA reads as TGTGCCAGCACCTTACAGGGGGCGGGGGGCTACACCTTC. Its protein product is CASTLQGAGGYTF.

This rearrangement joins TRBV5-4 to TRBJ2-7, with 10 nucleotides matching TRBD1. J lost 3 bases, V lost 4 bases, and 4 bases had no gene match. Germline V gene sequence: CDR1 SGHNT, CDR2 YYREEE (reference sequence). This CDR3 is 14 amino acids long. The CDR3 region is CASSNRTGGYEQYF. In nucleotides, the CDR3 is TGTGCCAGCAGCAATCGGACAGGGGGCTACGAGCAGTACTTC. Complete variable domain (other parts from reference TRBV5-4 and TRBJ2-7): ETGVTQSPTHLIKTRGQQVTLRCSSQSGHNTVSWYQQALGQGPQFIFQYYREEENGRGNFPPRFSGLQFPNYSSELNVNALELDDSALYLCASSNRTGGYEQYFGPGTRLTVT.

The rearrangement uses TRBV4-3 and TRBJ1-5; D gene unclear. V was trimmed by 0 bases and J by 5 bases, leaving 11 bases between them. This CDR3 contains 15 residues. Germline loops: CDR1 LGHNA, CDR2 YSLEER. DNA for the CDR3: TGCGCCAGCAGCCAAGATTACGAGGGATATCAGCCCCAGCATTTT. Protein: CASSQDYEGYQPQHF.

The rearrangement joins TRBV19 to TRBJ2-1; TRBD1 agrees at 8 bases. After removal of 5 bases from V and 2 bases from J, the junction contained 8 bases not matched to a gene. CDR1 and CDR2 from the germline V gene are LNHDA and SQIVND (reference sequence). CDR3 length: 16 residues. CDR3 sequence (DNA): TGTGCCAGTAGTTCTTCCGGGACAGGAACCTACAATGAGCAGTTCTTC. This translates into CASSSSGTGTYNEQFF. The full variable domain, in which reference TRBV19 and TRBJ2-1 provide the parts outside the CDR3, is DGGITQSPKYLFRKEGQNVTLSCEQNLNHDAMYWYRQDPGQGLRLIYYSQIVNDFQKGDIAEGYSVSREKKESFPLTVTSAQKNPTAFYLCASSSSGTGTYNEQFFGPGTRLTVL.

This clone showed up just once. The chain employs TRBV2 and TRBJ1-2; unclear D gene. Germline V lookup: CDR1 SNHLY, CDR2 FYNNEI. The CDR3 is 9 amino acids. The germline V and J ends were trimmed by 9 bases and 6 bases, with 5 bases remaining between them. DNA of the CDR3: TGTGCCAGACTGGATGGCTACACCTTC. This translates into CARLDGYTF.

The chain uses TRBV28 and TRBJ2-7; tentatively, D is TRBD2 (5 bases). The CDR3 is 14 amino acids. V was shortened by 5 bases and J by 4 bases, with 15 bases between the two germline ends. Germline V lookup: CDR1 MDHEN, CDR2 SYDVKM. CDR3 coding DNA: TGTGCCAGCAGTAGCTCCGGGATAACTTACGAGCAGTACTTC. Residues: CASSSSGITYEQYF.

This clone has at least ten counts. The rearrangement uses TRBV6-1 and TRBJ1-2, with 7 nucleotides matching TRBD1. Germline CDR1 is MNHNS and CDR2 is SASEGT. This CDR3 comprises 15 residues. V was clipped by 2 bases and J by 0 bases; unmatched bases: 3. The CDR3 here is CASSEQTGPNYGYTF. The CDR3 DNA is TGTGCCAGCAGTGAACAGACAGGGCCTAACTATGGCTACACCTTC.

The rearrangement uses TRBV9 and TRBJ2-1; the match to TRBD2 covers 9 bases. Germline trimming cut 4 bases from V and 4 bases from J; bases unmatched to any gene: 6. The CDR3 is 15 residues long. Germline V gene data show CDR1 as SGDLS and CDR2 as YYNGEE. CDR3 DNA sequence: TGTGCCAGCAGCCCCGGGAGCGGGGGGTACAATGAGCAGTTCTTC. It yields the protein CASSPGSGGYNEQFF.

V is TRBV5-4 and J is TRBJ2-3, with 8 bases lining up with TRBD1. Germline values: CDR1 SGHNT, CDR2 YYREEE (reference sequence). This CDR3 spans 16 amino acids. V shed 4 bases, J shed 2 bases, and the junction held 9 bases outside the gene matches. The CDR3 reads CASSVGTGDPTDTQYF. DNA of the CDR3: TGTGCCAGCAGCGTAGGGACAGGAGACCCCACAGATACGCAGTATTTT.

This rearrangement joins TRBV10-1 to TRBJ2-3, with TRBD1 matching 9 bases. CDR3 size: 13 residues. Per germline, CDR1 WNHNN and CDR2 SYGVQD (reference sequence). Losses at the gene ends were 8 bases for V and 4 bases for J; bases not matched to a gene: 4. The CDR3 region is CASGDRVPDTQYF. The CDR3 DNA is TGCGCCAGCGGGGACAGGGTCCCAGATACGCAGTATTTT.

J is TRBJ1-1 and V is TRBV19; D remains unclear. Germline loops: CDR1 LNHDA, CDR2 SQIVND (reference sequence). The V and J ends lost 7 bases and 6 bases respectively, with 12 bases between them. This CDR3 spans 12 amino acids. In nucleotides, the CDR3 is TGTGCCAGTACGGAGAGGTGGTCTGAAGCTTTCTTT. This sequence encodes CASTERWSEAFF. Full variable domain (rest looked up from reference TRBV19 and TRBJ1-1): DGGITQSPKYLFRKEGQNVTLSCEQNLNHDAMYWYRQDPGQGLRLIYYSQIVNDFQKGDIAEGYSVSREKKESFPLTVTSAQKNPTAFYLCASTERWSEAFFGQGTRLTVV.

This clone was found a few times. The chain has TRBV5-1 and TRBJ2-3; perhaps TRBD2 as D (7 bases). CDR1 SGHRS and CDR2 YFSETQ come from the germline V gene. The CDR3 has 14 residues. V lost 4 bases, J lost 5 bases, and 14 bases lay in between. The DNA of the CDR3 is TGCGCCAGCAGCGAGGGGGGGCACGTAGATACGCAGTATTTT. Its protein is CASSEGGHVDTQYF. Full variable domain (missing parts from reference TRBV5-1 and TRBJ2-3): KAGVTQTPRYLIKTRGQQVTLSCSPISGHRSVSWYQQTPGQGLQFLFEYFSETQRNKGNFPGRFSGRQFSNSRSEMNVSTLELGDSALYLCASSEGGHVDTQYFGPGTRLTVL.

The rearrangement joins TRBV6-6 to TRBJ2-5; 7 nucleotides line up with TRBD2. The J call may not be correct, given that the DNA end is closer to TRBJ2-7. The CDR3 extends over 15 amino acids. CDR1 and CDR2 (germline): MNHNY, SVGAGI (reference sequence). CDR3 bases: TGTGCCAGCAGTCATGCCGGGACTACAACCTACGAGCAGTACTTC. It encodes CASSHAGTTTYEQYF.

The rearrangement links TRBV7-9 to TRBJ1-2; no definite D call. CDR3 length: 17 amino acids. Germline V gene sequence: CDR1 SEHNR, CDR2 FQNEAQ (reference sequence). The V end lost 5 bases, the J end lost 4 bases, and 23 bases lay between the germline ends. Here the CDR3 DNA reads TGTGCCAGCAGCCTCGGCGGAGTAGGCTCGAGCTTCTATGGCTACACCTTC. It is translated as CASSLGGVGSSFYGYTF.